The 16 T cell receptor beta chains below come from one sample, sequenced in a study of T cell responses to AZD1222 COVID-19 vaccine (dated by TCRdb to about 2021). This specimen's time point label, per the study, means: about 28 days (+/-7) after the second vaccine dose. The library came from the immunoSEQ multiplex PCR assay. The table comes from immuneACCESS by way of TCRdb, which keeps in-frame sequences with V and J called. Part of the clones is missing from these tables; in studies checked, under half for an unresolved V gene and the rest for unknown reasons. Here the sample has about 180,000 clones; roughly 91% occur a single time. Roughly 26% of the sample is held by the ten biggest clonotypes. Specimen: peripheral blood, collected 28 days after the second AZD1222 dose. These receptors all stem from an adult who received the AZD1222 COVID-19 vaccine.

This chain connects TRBV30 to TRBJ2-7; D is undetermined. The CDR3 contains 12 residues. Trimming took 2 bases from V and 2 from J, leaving 7 bases between them. CDR1 is GTSNPN and CDR2 is SVGIG in the germline V gene (reference sequence). Written as DNA, the CDR3 is TGTGCCTGGAGTAGTGGCACCTACGAGCAGTACTTC. Protein sequence: CAWSSGTYEQYF.

The rearrangement uses TRBV9 and TRBJ2-5; D is unresolved. V was clipped by 4 bases and J by 0 bases, with 13 bases between them. This CDR3 is built from 15 residues. CDR1 is SGDLS and CDR2 is YYNGEE in the germline V gene. The CDR3 region has the DNA TGTGCCAGCAGCCCCCAGGACGGGTACCAAGAGACCCAGTACTTC. This codes for CASSPQDGYQETQYF.

The chain combines TRBV6-1 with TRBJ2-7; 8 bases fit TRBD1. The CDR3 runs to 15 residues. The V and J ends lost 0 bases and 3 bases, in that order; junction bases with no gene match: 4. Per germline, CDR1 MNHNS and CDR2 SASEGT. The CDR3 spells CASSEAAGGIYEQYF. CDR3 DNA: TGTGCCAGCAGTGAAGCGGCAGGGGGCATCTACGAGCAGTACTTC.

The V and J genes are TRBV7-2 and TRBJ2-3, with D maybe TRBD2 (5 bases). Deletions cut 3 bases from V and 3 bases from J, with 13 bases between. Per the germline V gene, CDR1 is SGHTA and CDR2 is FQGNSA. The CDR3 is made up of 15 amino acids. Written as DNA, the CDR3 is TGTGCCAGCAGCTTTGGCGTTAGAGGGACAGATACGCAGTATTTT. Its translation is CASSFGVRGTDTQYF.

The chain recombines TRBV19 with TRBJ2-7; 10 positions agree with TRBD2. J gave up 5 bases and V 9 bases, and 7 bases lay outside the gene matches. The CDR3 contains 13 residues. Germline loops: CDR1 LNHDA, CDR2 SQIVND (reference sequence). The CDR3 DNA sequence: TGTGCCAGCGGACTAGCGGTGGGGAACGAGCAGTACTTC. This encodes CASGLAVGNEQYF.

This chain links TRBV28 with TRBJ1-5; D may be TRBD1 (5 bases). The CDR3 covers 15 residues. Germline CDR1 MDHEN, CDR2 SYDVKM. V gave up 5 bases and J gave up 1 base, with 12 bases separating them. The CDR3 loop is CASSGQGNSNQPQHF. CDR3 DNA: TGTGCCAGCAGTGGGCAGGGAAACAGCAATCAGCCCCAGCATTTT.

The chain has TRBV11-2 and TRBJ2-2; D is undetermined. The germline V and J ends were trimmed by 5 bases and 7 bases, with 20 bases remaining between them. There are 16 residues in the CDR3. Germline CDR1 SGHAT, CDR2 FQNNGV. Here the CDR3 reads CASSPNMGWFSGELFF. The CDR3, as DNA: TGTGCCAGCAGCCCTAATATGGGGTGGTTTAGCGGGGAGCTGTTTTTT. Filled out from reference TRBV11-2 and TRBJ2-2, the complete variable domain reads EAGVAQSPRYKIIEKRQSVAFWCNPISGHATLYWYQQILGQGPKLLIQFQNNGVVDDSQLPKDRFSAERLKGVDSTLKIQPAKLEDSAVYLCASSPNMGWFSGELFFGEGSRLTVL.

The chain combines TRBV25-1 with TRBJ1-5; 7 bases match TRBD1. V was pared by 1 base and J by 6 bases, with 9 bases of the junction left unmatched. The germline V gene has CDR1 MGHDK and CDR2 SYGVNS. The CDR3 runs to 16 residues. The CDR3 DNA reads TGTGCCAGCAGTGAATCTCGGGACAGCAGGGCTCAGCCCCAGCATTTT. Translation gives CASSESRDSRAQPQHF.

This chain uses TRBV6-5 with TRBJ1-2, with D possibly matching TRBD1 (5 bases). Looked up from germline, CDR1 is MNHEY and CDR2 is SVGAGI. The CDR3 sequence is 13 residues long. V was clipped by 0 bases and J by 8 bases, with 10 bases between them. The CDR3 is CASSYSGGGGYTF. CDR3 DNA sequence: TGTGCCAGCAGTTACTCGGGGGGAGGCGGCTACACCTTC.

V gene TRBV6-4 combines with J gene TRBJ1-1, with D possibly being TRBD1 (5 bases). Germline CDR1 and CDR2: MRHNA and SNTAGT. This CDR3 contains 14 residues. Trimming left V 10 bases short and J 1 base short, with 16 bases between. The DNA of the CDR3 is TGTGCCAACTCCAAGGGGTTTCCGAACACTGAAGCTTTCTTT. It translates to CANSKGFPNTEAFF.

The chain combines TRBV5-4 with TRBJ2-1, with D possibly being TRBD2 (6 bases). The CDR3 has 15 amino acids. From germline, CDR1 is SGHNT and CDR2 YYREEE (reference sequence). V was clipped by 4 bases and J by 9 bases, with 20 bases between them. The CDR3 reads CASSPSEGLMSEQFF. DNA of the CDR3: TGTGCCAGCAGCCCTAGTGAGGGACTCATGAGTGAGCAGTTCTTC.

The J gene is TRBJ2-1, the V gene TRBV6-5, with 11 bases identical to TRBD2. V shed 6 bases, J shed 8 bases, and the junction held 9 bases outside the gene matches. This CDR3 has 15 residues. Germline CDR1 reads MNHEY; CDR2 reads SVGAGI. The CDR3: CASRGTSGSRYEQFF. The CDR3 nucleotides are TGTGCCAGCAGGGGAACTAGCGGGAGTCGCTATGAGCAGTTCTTC.

This chain connects TRBV5-4 to TRBJ2-2, with D perhaps TRBD1 (7 bases). Trimming took off 1 base at V and 6 bases at J, with 13 bases between the two ends. The length of the CDR3 is 15 residues. CDR1 is SGHNT and CDR2 is YYREEE in the germline V gene (reference sequence). The CDR3 loop reads CASSLPGGLAGELFF. CDR3 bases: TGTGCCAGCAGCTTGCCAGGGGGGTTAGCCGGGGAGCTGTTTTTT.

V is TRBV6-5 and J is TRBJ1-2, with D possibly being TRBD1 (5 bases). The CDR3 sequence is 14 residues long. V shed 6 bases and J shed 8 bases, with 19 bases lying between them. Per germline, CDR1 MNHEY and CDR2 SVGAGI. The CDR3: CASSLGAHDRGYTF. The CDR3 DNA reads TGTGCCAGCAGCCTAGGGGCGCACGATCGAGGCTACACCTTC.

The chain joins TRBV3-1 (or the pseudogene TRBV3-2) to TRBJ2-7; a possible D gene is TRBD2 (6 bases). CDR1 LGHDT and CDR2 YNNKEL come from the germline V gene (reference sequence). The CDR3 has 15 amino acids. V was cut by 1 base and J by 3 bases, with 13 bases left in between. DNA of the CDR3: TGTGCCAGCAGCCAAGTAATAGCGGCTATCTACGAGCAGTACTTC. This encodes CASSQVIAAIYEQYF.

This clone was recorded once. The J gene is TRBJ1-1, the V gene TRBV21-1. TRBV21-1 is flagged as a pseudogene. The CDR3 loop spans 15 amino acids. The CDR3 loop is CASSKHTSPNTEAFF. CDR3 nucleotides: TGTGCCAGCAGCAAACACACAAGCCCGAACACTGAAGCTTTCTTT.